This record covers a single TCR beta chain. Its antigen is undetermined. This sample stems from a study of a mutant IDH1 vaccine in newly diagnosed glioma. Study-wide background: Mean patient age was approximately 39 years; approximately 60% were male and approximately 40% female. Prior therapy was radiotherapy, temozolomide, or both; most received both. Week 35 held visit V12, while week 47 held visit V13. Findings and limits, study-wide: Across multiple MHC alleles, 93.3% of patients had vaccine-induced responses.

Repertoires were generated with immunoSEQ multiplex PCR, while TCRdb's copy carries only in-frame clones and drops some. This table holds over 75,000 clones, approximately 78% found once. From germline, CDR1 is KGHSH and CDR2 LQKENI. The length of the CDR3 is 17 residues. Trimming left V 2 bases short and J 0 bases short, with 14 bases between. Time point here: week 47, end of study. Doses of 300 ug of mutant IDH1 20-mer peptide were given with topical imiquimod. The material sequenced was PBMCs, taken from a glioma patient whose treatment included an IDH1 peptide vaccine. V gene TRBV18 combines with J gene TRBJ2-4; no firm D call. The receptor comes from a man aged 35-49 years with glioma. CDR3 DNA: TGTGCCAGCTCACCAGGACGAGGCCCACTAGCCAAAAACATTCAGTACTTC. This sequence encodes CASSPGRGPLAKNIQYF.